This TCR beta chain was profiled in a study of blood T cell repertoires in COVID-19. At the level of the study: PBMCs, B-cell-depleted T cells, or T cells provided the cDNA or gDNA that made up the material.

As processed by the authors: Amplification of reference gene primers was used by the study to estimate nucleated cell counts. Here immunoSEQ multiplex PCR was the method, and the copy in TCRdb shows in-frame clones only, minus some. V and J calls and clone size follow that table, whereas D and trimming were derived from the DNA. The sample includes 250,000 to 300,000 clones, about 86% of them seen just once. Trimming cost V 3 bases and J 8 bases, with 14 bases left between them. Germline V gene lookup returns CDR1 MDHEN and CDR2 SYDVKM. The CDR3 has 14 residues. The sample consisted of peripheral blood. The gene calls are TRBV28 and TRBJ2-4; D remains unclear. The sequence was obtained from a man between 18 and 35 years old with active or convalescent COVID-19. The CDR3 DNA sequence: TGTGCCAGCAGTTTGGGCAGTACGAGACACATTCAGTACTTC. It translates to CASSLGSTRHIQYF.